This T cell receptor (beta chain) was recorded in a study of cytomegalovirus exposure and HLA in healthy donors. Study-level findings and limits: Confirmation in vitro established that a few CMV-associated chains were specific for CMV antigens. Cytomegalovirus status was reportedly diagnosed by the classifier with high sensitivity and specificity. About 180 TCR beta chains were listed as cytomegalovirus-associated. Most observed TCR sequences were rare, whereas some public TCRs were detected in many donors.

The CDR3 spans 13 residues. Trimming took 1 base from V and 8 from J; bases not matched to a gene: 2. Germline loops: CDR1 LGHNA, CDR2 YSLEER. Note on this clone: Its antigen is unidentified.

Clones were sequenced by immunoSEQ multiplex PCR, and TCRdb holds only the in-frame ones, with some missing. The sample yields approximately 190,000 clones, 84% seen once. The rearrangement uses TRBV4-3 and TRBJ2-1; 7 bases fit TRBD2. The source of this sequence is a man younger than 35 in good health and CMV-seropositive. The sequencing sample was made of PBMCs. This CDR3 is CASSQAGGHEQFF. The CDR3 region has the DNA TGCGCCAGCAGCCAAGCGGGAGGCCATGAGCAGTTCTTC.